The entry below gives a single T cell receptor beta chain sequence along with its context. What it recognizes is unknown. 13 Jbeta primers and 60 Vbeta primers were used for the PCR. Generated by immunoSEQ multiplex PCR, the TCRdb table keeps only in-frame clones and is missing some. In the table there are 90,000 or so clones, 75% to 80% of which are singletons. The CDR3 is 15 residues long. Germline CDR1 reads ENHRY; CDR2 reads SYGVKD. V lost 2 bases to trimming and J lost 5 bases, with 16 bases between them. This sample was taken from a study of cytomegalovirus exposure and HLA in healthy donors. Overall study findings and caveats: Some TCR beta chains (more than 150 of them) were listed as cytomegalovirus-associated. Reported performance of the classifier showed diagnosis of cytomegalovirus status with high specificity and sensitivity.

The source is a female donor in good health and CMV-seronegative. The V call is TRBV10-3, the J call TRBJ2-7, with a weak D call TRBD1 (6 bases). Sequencing was done on a sample of PBMCs. The CDR3 DNA is TGTGCCATCAGTGAGACCACAGGGATTTCCCACGAGCAGTACTTC. Translating it yields CAISETTGISHEQYF.